The 29 T cell receptor beta chains presented below share a single source sample, sequenced in a study of T cell changes during pregnancy in multiple sclerosis. TCRdb's table, derived via immunoSEQ multiplex PCR, lists solely in-frame clones and lacks some. There are 35,000 to 55,000 clones in the sample; 90% to 95% occur only once, and 3.5% to 5% lies in the top ten. The specimen was CD8+ T cells from peripheral blood mononuclear cells, collected after pregnancy. These receptors were obtained from a female donor with multiple sclerosis, enrolled in a pregnancy study.

The chain employs TRBV6-1 and TRBJ2-1; tentatively, D is TRBD2 (6 bases). Germline V gives CDR1 MNHNS, CDR2 SASEGT. This CDR3 has 13 amino acids. V lost 10 bases and J lost 3, with 13 bases in between. CDR3 region: CATWGDLYNEQFF. DNA for the CDR3: TGTGCCACCTGGGGGGACCTCTACAATGAGCAGTTCTTC.

The V and J genes are TRBV5-4 and TRBJ1-4, with 10 bases lining up with TRBD1. This CDR3 is 16 amino acids long. J gave up 10 bases and V 3 bases, and 12 bases lay outside the gene matches. The V gene's germline CDR1 is SGHNT and CDR2 YYREEE (reference sequence). In nucleotides, the CDR3 is TGTGCCAGCAGCTCGGATACCGGGACAGGGGACAGAAAACTGTTTTTT. This translates into CASSSDTGTGDRKLFF.

The V gene is TRBV28, the J gene TRBJ2-3; possible D gene TRBD2, 5 bases. CDR3 size: 15 residues. V was cut by 3 bases and J by 4 bases, with 14 bases left in between. Germline V gives CDR1 MDHEN, CDR2 SYDVKM. The CDR3, as DNA: TGTGCCAGCAGTTTGGCCATTTACGGGGCAGATACGCAGTATTTT. Translated, it gives CASSLAIYGADTQYF.

The rearrangement joins TRBV9 to TRBJ2-1, with 8 bases fitting TRBD2. V was pared by 0 bases and J by 5 bases, with 7 bases of the junction left unmatched. Germline assignment: CDR1 SGDLS and CDR2 YYNGEE. The CDR3 spans 16 residues. CDR3 in amino acids: CASSVGAGRGDNEQFF. In DNA form, the CDR3 reads TGTGCCAGCAGCGTAGGGGCCGGGCGGGGGGACAATGAGCAGTTCTTC.

The CDR3, as DNA: TGCGCCAGCCCCTCCCCGGGACAGAAAGGTTATGAGTATTTT. It yields the protein CASPSPGQKGYEYF. This chain joins TRBV5-1 and TRBJ2-3, with 7 bases fitting TRBD1. Germline lookup yields CDR1 SGHRS and CDR2 YFSETQ. CDR3 size: 14 residues. The ends lost 7 bases at V and 13 bases at J; junction bases unmatched: 18.

Details on this clone: This sample also contains other DNA sequences that code for the same CDR3. The CDR3 region has the DNA TGTGCCAGCAGCGTAGGAGGAGACTATGGCTACACCTTC. This translates into CASSVGGDYGYTF. This chain connects TRBV9 to TRBJ1-2; D unclear. The V gene's germline CDR1 is SGDLS and CDR2 YYNGEE. Deletions cut 0 bases from V and 3 bases from J, with 6 bases between. The CDR3 contains 13 residues.

J is TRBJ1-6 and V is TRBV5-5, with 8 bases lining up with TRBD1. The germline V gene has CDR1 SGHKS and CDR2 YYEKEE (reference sequence). V dropped 2 bases and J dropped 10; count of bases not matched to a gene: 5. CDR3 length: 14 amino acids. CDR3 sequence: CASSFGQGGSPLHF. DNA of the CDR3: TGTGCCAGCAGCTTTGGACAGGGAGGGTCACCCCTCCACTTT.

The gene calls are TRBV7-3 and TRBJ2-5; D call uncertain. The V end was cut by 1 base, the J end by 1 base, with 10 bases between. The CDR3 covers 15 residues. CDR1 and CDR2 from the germline V gene are SGHTA and FQGTGA. CDR3 bases: TGTGCCAGCAGCTTAAGGTCTGAGCCCCAAGAGACCCAGTACTTC. Protein: CASSLRSEPQETQYF.

This chain links TRBV18 with TRBJ2-7; 7 positions agree with TRBD1. Germline V lookup: CDR1 KGHSH, CDR2 LQKENI. The V gene end was trimmed by 3 bases and the J gene end by 3 bases; junction bases not matched to a gene: 11. This CDR3 is built from 16 residues. The CDR3 loop reads CASSPETGDRFYEQYF. The CDR3 DNA reads TGTGCCAGCTCACCCGAAACAGGGGACCGGTTCTACGAGCAGTACTTC.

V and J are TRBV2 and TRBJ2-3; 7 positions match TRBD2. The CDR3 consists of 17 residues. The ends lost 0 bases at V and 2 bases at J; junction bases unmatched: 8. Germline V lookup: CDR1 SNHLY, CDR2 FYNNEI. The DNA of the CDR3 is TGTGCCAGCAGTGAAGCGGGGAGGGAAGGGGACACAGATACGCAGTATTTT. Amino acid sequence: CASSEAGREGDTDTQYF.

The chain couples TRBV15 to TRBJ2-1; 9 bases match TRBD1. Germline-derived CDR1 and CDR2 are LNHNV and YYDKDF (reference sequence). The length of the CDR3 is 13 residues. Unmatched junction bases numbered 6, after V lost 1 base and J lost 14 bases. The CDR3 is CATSRGDRASKFF. The DNA of the CDR3 is TGTGCCACCAGCAGAGGGGACAGGGCCAGTAAGTTCTTC.

V gene TRBV28 combines with J gene TRBJ2-1; weak D call: TRBD2 (7 bases). Germline assignment: CDR1 MDHEN and CDR2 SYDVKM. V lost 6 bases, J lost 8 bases, and 14 bases lay in between. This CDR3 is 13 amino acids long. CDR3 in DNA: TGTGCCAGCAGCCTGTTCGGGGGGCATGAGCAGTTCTTC. It specifies CASSLFGGHEQFF.

The CDR3: CASSLFASGRGYYEQYF. Written as DNA, the CDR3 is TGTGCCAGCAGTTTATTTGCTAGCGGGAGAGGTTACTACGAGCAGTACTTC. The chain joins TRBV28 to TRBJ2-7; 10 nucleotides agree with TRBD2. The CDR3 is made up of 17 amino acids. Unmatched junction bases numbered 9, after V lost 1 base and J lost 3 bases. CDR1 and CDR2 (germline): MDHEN, SYDVKM.

Notes on this clone: This same CDR3 is encoded by further DNA sequences in the sample. V is TRBV5-1 and J is TRBJ1-1, with 7 bases matching TRBD1. Germline loops: CDR1 SGHRS, CDR2 YFSETQ. The CDR3 has 14 amino acids. The V and J ends lost 1 base and 0 bases, in that order; junction bases with no gene match: 0. CDR3 residues: CASSLTGVNTEAFF. The CDR3 DNA reads TGCGCCAGCAGCTTGACAGGGGTGAACACTGAAGCTTTCTTT.

The chain carries TRBV18 and TRBJ2-5; weak D call: TRBD2 (6 bases). The V and J ends lost 3 bases and 1 base respectively, with 18 bases between them. Germline CDR1 is KGHSH and CDR2 is LQKENI. The CDR3 is made up of 17 amino acids. CDR3 sequence reads: CASSPEGWLSFQETQYF. CDR3 in DNA: TGTGCCAGCTCACCGGAGGGTTGGCTATCCTTCCAAGAGACCCAGTACTTC.

The chain uses TRBV7-2 and TRBJ1-2; D possibly corresponds to TRBD1 (6 bases). Germline V lookup: CDR1 SGHTA, CDR2 FQGNSA. V was cut by 2 bases and J by 0 bases, with 13 bases left in between. This CDR3 comprises 16 residues. This CDR3 is CASSLRGTNPNYGYTF. CDR3 bases: TGTGCCAGCAGCTTAAGGGGGACGAATCCTAACTATGGCTACACCTTC.

The genes are TRBV7-6 and TRBJ2-2; 9 positions match TRBD1. Germline V gene sequence: CDR1 SGHVS, CDR2 FNYEAQ. The CDR3 runs 21 residues. With 5 bases clipped from V and 2 bases from J, the junction kept 21 bases outside the gene matches. CDR3 DNA sequence: TGTGCCAGCAGCCGAAGGGGTTACGGGACAGGGTGGATGTTAAACACCGGGGAGCTGTTTTTT. Its protein is CASSRRGYGTGWMLNTGELFF.

The chain couples TRBV6-5 to TRBJ2-5, with D possibly being TRBD2 (5 bases). Germline CDR1 is MNHEY and CDR2 is SVGAGI. The V and J ends lost 3 bases and 5 bases respectively, with 16 bases between them. The CDR3 is 15 amino acids. The chain's CDR3 is CASSYTVGSLETQYF. The CDR3 region has the DNA TGTGCCAGCAGTTATACGGTAGGGAGCTTGGAGACCCAGTACTTC.

V gene TRBV7-9 combines with J gene TRBJ1-5, with 7 bases that match TRBD1. The CDR3 extends over 15 amino acids. Trimming took 5 bases from V and 1 from J; bases not matched to a gene: 5. Germline values: CDR1 SEHNR, CDR2 FQNEAQ (reference sequence). The CDR3 bases are TGTGCCAGCAGCCAACAGGGGATGAGCAATCAGCCCCAGCATTTT. Translating it yields CASSQQGMSNQPQHF.

CDR3 DNA: TGTGCCAGCAGTGAAAGGCAGGGAATTAGCTCACCCCTCCACTTT. Protein sequence: CASSERQGISSPLHF. This chain uses TRBV2 with TRBJ1-6, with a possible D match to TRBD1 (5 bases). CDR1 is SNHLY, CDR2 FYNNEI, per germline. V was trimmed by 2 bases and J by 10 bases, leaving 15 bases between them. This CDR3 comprises 15 residues. Full variable domain (remainder filled in from reference TRBV2 and TRBJ1-6): EPEVTQTPSHQVTQMGQEVILRCVPISNHLYFYWYRQILGQKVEFLVSFYNNEISEKSEIFDDQFSVERPDGSNFTLKIRSTKLEDSAMYFCASSERQGISSPLHFGNGTRLTVT.

In its sample, this clone was seen once. The J gene is TRBJ1-4, the V gene TRBV7-9, with a weak D call TRBD1 (5 bases). Between the trimmed V and J ends, which lost 6 bases and 5 bases, there was a span of 10 bases. This CDR3 contains 13 residues. In germline, CDR1 is SEHNR, CDR2 FQNEAQ (reference sequence). This CDR3 reads CASSLQENEKLFF. The CDR3, as DNA: TGTGCCAGCAGTCTACAGGAAAATGAAAAACTGTTTTTT. Full variable domain (outside the CDR3, taken from reference TRBV7-9 and TRBJ1-4): DTGVSQNPRHKITKRGQNVTFRCDPISEHNRLYWYRQTLGQGPEFLTYFQNEAQLEKSRLLSDRFSAERPKGSFSTLEIQRTEQGDSAMYLCASSLQENEKLFFGSGTQLSVL.

The V and J genes are TRBV27 and TRBJ2-3; no clear D. The CDR3 totals 15 residues. Germline lookup yields CDR1 MNHEY and CDR2 SMNVEV (reference sequence). Trimming left V 6 bases short and J 6 bases short, with 19 bases between. The CDR3 spells CASSPSGPAADTQYF. DNA of the CDR3: TGTGCCAGCAGCCCCTCCGGTCCCGCGGCGGATACGCAGTATTTT.

The V call is TRBV9, the J call TRBJ1-6, with D perhaps TRBD1 (6 bases). Deletions cut 4 bases from V and 9 bases from J, with 11 bases between. There are 13 residues in the CDR3. Germline CDR1 and CDR2: SGDLS and YYNGEE. CDR3 sequence: CASSPPGVSPLHF. CDR3 bases: TGTGCCAGCAGCCCCCCAGGGGTTTCACCCCTCCACTTT.

The chain joins TRBV4-3 to TRBJ1-1; D is perhaps TRBD1 (6 bases). Germline loops: CDR1 LGHNA, CDR2 YSLEER. The CDR3 totals 17 residues. The ends were cut back, 7 bases at V and 4 bases at J, with 25 bases in the middle. The CDR3: CASTPGPARGIATEAFF. The CDR3 DNA is TGCGCCAGCACCCCCGGACCAGCGAGGGGGATCGCCACTGAAGCTTTCTTT.

A single count supports this clone. This sequence joins TRBV28 and TRBJ2-7; D may be TRBD1 (6 bases). The germline V and J ends were trimmed by 8 bases and 1 base, with 12 bases remaining between them. This CDR3 spans 13 amino acids. Germline V gene lookup returns CDR1 MDHEN and CDR2 SYDVKM. The CDR3, as DNA: TGTGCCAGCGGGGAAGGGGGTTCCTACGAGCAGTACTTC. Translation gives CASGEGGSYEQYF.

The chain carries TRBV29-1 and TRBJ1-1; D is possibly TRBD1 (6 bases). This CDR3 comprises 15 residues. V lost 0 bases to trimming and J lost 5 bases, with 16 bases between them. Germline V gene sequence: CDR1 SQVTM, CDR2 ANQGSEA. The CDR3 nucleotides read TGCAGCGTTGAAGATCGGGAGGGGGGCAGGACTGAAGCTTTCTTT. Translation: CSVEDREGGRTEAFF. Combining the CDR3 with reference TRBV29-1 and TRBJ1-1 gives the whole variable domain SAVISQKPSRDICQRGTSLTIQCQVDSQVTMMFWYRQQPGQSLTLIATANQGSEATYESGFVIDKFPISRPNLTFSTLTVSNMSPEDSSIYLCSVEDREGGRTEAFFGQGTRLTVV.

This chain's CDR3 is CASSPRTGSDEAFF. The CDR3 DNA reads TGCGCCAGCAGCCCCCGGACAGGGTCTGATGAAGCTTTCTTT. The gene calls are TRBV4-1 and TRBJ1-1; 8 positions agree with TRBD1. Germline loops: CDR1 MGHRA, CDR2 YSYEKL. The J segment lost 7 bases and the V segment lost 4 bases, leaving 8 bases of the junction unmatched. There are 14 residues in the CDR3.

The gene calls are TRBV9 and TRBJ2-7; D unresolved. The CDR3 runs 14 residues. Germline V gene lookup returns CDR1 SGDLS and CDR2 YYNGEE. V lost 0 bases and J 0 bases, leaving 7 bases between the germline ends. The CDR3 nucleotides read TGTGCCAGCAGCGTAGATCCACTCTCCTACGAGCAGTACTTC. Translating it yields CASSVDPLSYEQYF.

J is TRBJ2-2 and V is TRBV5-1; no reliable D call. This CDR3 is 14 amino acids long. V lost 0 bases to trimming and J lost 3 bases, with 6 bases between them. Germline lookup yields CDR1 SGHRS and CDR2 YFSETQ. The CDR3 coding sequence is TGCGCCAGCAGCTTGGACAGATACACCGGGGAGCTGTTTTTT. Protein: CASSLDRYTGELFF.